This T cell receptor (beta chain) was identified in a study of response to subunit inactivated influenza vaccine. Study-level results: Few new T cells, the authors suggested, are recruited by each seasonal influenza vaccination.

MiXCR, applied by TCRdb to the RT-PCR reads, yields one record per CDR3 protein. Of 630,000 or so distinct CDR3 sequences in the sample, approximately 14% were seen once. V lost 4 bases and J lost 7; bases outside the gene matches: 7. Per the germline V gene, CDR1 is MNHEY and CDR2 is SVGAGI. This CDR3 has 15 amino acids. This clonotype has more than one count but fewer than ten. Its matching antigen is unknown. This chain connects TRBV6-5 to TRBJ1-4, with 9 bases matching TRBD1. The receptor was isolated from a man aged 45-60 years who received an inactivated influenza vaccine. Sequenced material: PBMCs from blood, taken about 11 days after vaccination. CDR3 loop: CASSSTGTGSEKLFF. The CDR3 DNA is TGTGCCAGCAGTTCCACCGGGACAGGGAGTGAAAAACTGTTTTTT.